These 15 T cell receptor beta chains were sequenced from one sample in a study of blood T cell repertoires in COVID-19. Measured with immunoSEQ multiplex PCR; TCRdb has only the in-frame clones, and not every one. The data contain 60,000 to 70,000 clones, 82% of them singletons. What was sequenced was peripheral blood. All receptors come from a man aged 55 to 70 with acute or convalescent COVID-19.

This rearrangement joins TRBV3-1 (or the pseudogene TRBV3-2) to TRBJ1-5; unclear D gene. V was cut by 1 base and J by 2 bases, with 6 bases left in between. CDR1 and CDR2 (germline): LGHDT, YNNKEL (reference sequence). This CDR3 region has 14 residues. The CDR3, as DNA: TGTGCCAGCAGCCAAGCACAACGCAATCAGCCCCAGCATTTT. Translation gives CASSQAQRNQPQHF.

V gene TRBV7-2 combines with J gene TRBJ1-2, with D perhaps TRBD1 (5 bases). The CDR3 runs 14 residues. The V end lost 7 bases, the J end lost 8 bases, and 20 bases lay between the germline ends. Per the germline V gene, CDR1 is SGHTA and CDR2 is FQGNSA. CDR3 sequence reads: CASTPRRGAGGYTF. CDR3 bases: TGTGCCAGCACCCCGAGGAGGGGCGCTGGGGGCTACACCTTC.

Worth noting for this clone: The germline gene is not matched at one end of the junction; a read error may be the cause. The CDR3 coding sequence is TGTGCCAGCAGCGTAGCGGGGGGGCCTGGGACCCAGTACTTC. Its translation is CASSVAGGPGTQYF. The chain is built from TRBV7-2 and TRBJ2-5, with 11 positions matching TRBD2. CDR1 is SGHTA and CDR2 is FQGNSA in the germline V gene. The CDR3 loop spans 14 amino acids.

V is TRBV10-3 and J is TRBJ2-1; 8 nucleotides match TRBD1. V was clipped by 7 bases and J by 2 bases; unmatched bases: 4. This CDR3 contains 14 residues. The germline gives CDR1 ENHRY, CDR2 SYGVKD. CDR3 protein: CAIKDRDTYNEQFF. In DNA, the CDR3 is TGTGCCATCAAGGACAGGGACACCTACAATGAGCAGTTCTTC.

The rearrangement joins TRBV3-1 (or the pseudogene TRBV3-2) to TRBJ1-6; no reliable D call. Germline CDR1 is LGHDT and CDR2 is YNNKEL (reference sequence). The CDR3 has 13 residues. Deletions cut 1 base from V and 7 bases from J, with 5 bases between. Here the CDR3 reads CASSQGRNSPLHF. The CDR3 bases are TGTGCCAGCAGCCAAGGGCGGAATTCACCCCTCCACTTT.

The chain combines TRBV29-1 with TRBJ1-1, with D maybe TRBD1 (6 bases). Trimming took off 7 bases at V and 0 bases at J, with 18 bases between the two ends. The length of the CDR3 is 15 residues. CDR1 SQVTM and CDR2 ANQGSEA come from the germline V gene. The CDR3 DNA sequence: TGCAGCGCAACCCCTACCAGGGGACTGAACACTGAAGCTTTCTTT. Translation: CSATPTRGLNTEAFF.

This rearrangement joins TRBV6-5 to TRBJ1-6, with D maybe TRBD1 (5 bases). There are 14 residues in the CDR3. V was pared by 6 bases and J by 3 bases, with 9 bases between. Germline V gene lookup returns CDR1 MNHEY and CDR2 SVGAGI. The DNA for the CDR3 is TGTGCCAGCAGGGCCCAGGGCTATAATTCACCCCTCCACTTT. As protein: CASRAQGYNSPLHF.

The genes are TRBV12-3 or TRBV12-4 and TRBJ1-1, with D uncertain. The CDR3 consists of 13 residues. The V end was cut by 3 bases, the J end by 3 bases, with 8 bases between. The CDR3 DNA follows: TGTGCCAGCAGTTTTAAACCGGACACTGAAGCTTTCTTT. Protein product: CASSFKPDTEAFF.

The V gene is TRBV6-6, the J gene TRBJ1-5; D call uncertain. The CDR3 sequence is 15 residues long. Per the germline V gene, CDR1 is MNHNY and CDR2 is SVGAGI (reference sequence). V was cut by 0 bases and J by 6 bases, with 12 bases left in between. The CDR3 region is CASSYSGPDGQPQHF. CDR3 coding DNA: TGTGCCAGCAGTTACTCGGGCCCCGACGGTCAGCCCCAGCATTTT.

This chain connects TRBV6-5 to TRBJ1-1; 7 bases map to TRBD1. This CDR3 contains 15 residues. The germline V gene encodes CDR1 MNHEY and CDR2 SVGAGI. V dropped 7 bases and J dropped 3; count of bases not matched to a gene: 11. The CDR3 sequence is CASTRGQRLYTEAFF. CDR3 sequence (DNA): TGTGCCAGCACTAGGGGACAGAGGTTGTACACTGAAGCTTTCTTT.

The rearrangement links TRBV6-5 to TRBJ2-2; possibly TRBD2 for D (5 bases). Germline V gene data show CDR1 as MNHEY and CDR2 as SVGAGI. The CDR3 totals 13 residues. Trimming stripped 5 bases from V and 7 bases from J, with 11 bases between. This CDR3 is CASSQSGGGELFF. CDR3 nucleotides: TGTGCCAGCAGTCAATCCGGAGGCGGGGAGCTGTTTTTT.

V and J are TRBV9 and TRBJ2-1; D possibly corresponds to TRBD1 (7 bases). The CDR3 is 15 amino acids. The V gene's germline CDR1 is SGDLS and CDR2 YYNGEE. The V end lost 3 bases, the J end lost 4 bases, and 14 bases lay between the germline ends. CDR3 loop: CASSGGDSVYNEQFF. In DNA form, the CDR3 reads TGTGCCAGCAGCGGGGGGGACAGCGTTTACAATGAGCAGTTCTTC. The whole variable domain, remainder taken from reference TRBV9 and TRBJ2-1, is DSGVTQTPKHLITATGQRVTLRCSPRSGDLSVYWYQQSLDQGLQFLIQYYNGEERAKGNILERFSAQQFPDLHSELNLSSLELGDSALYFCASSGGDSVYNEQFFGPGTRLTVL.

The chain is built from TRBV5-5 and TRBJ2-2; 7 nucleotides agree with TRBD1. After removal of 6 bases from V and 4 bases from J, the junction contained 9 bases not matched to a gene. Per the germline V gene, CDR1 is SGHKS and CDR2 is YYEKEE (reference sequence). This CDR3 has 15 residues. CDR3 DNA sequence: TGTGCCAGCACCCGACAGGGCGGCGTCACCGGGGAGCTGTTTTTT. Residues: CASTRQGGVTGELFF. Full variable domain (rest looked up from reference TRBV5-5 and TRBJ2-2): DAGVTQSPTHLIKTRGQQVTLRCSPISGHKSVSWYQQVLGQGPQFIFQYYEKEERGRGNFPDRFSARQFPNYSSELNVNALLLGDSALYLCASTRQGGVTGELFFGEGSRLTVL.

V gene TRBV10-2 combines with J gene TRBJ2-5; 8 bases align to TRBD2. Trimming removed 6 bases from V and 5 bases from J; junction bases left unmatched: 8. The CDR3 has 14 residues. Looked up from germline, CDR1 is WSHSY and CDR2 is SAAADI. Here the CDR3 DNA reads TGCGCCAGCAGCCGGACGGGGGGGAGGGAGACCCAGTACTTC. The encoded protein is CASSRTGGRETQYF.

This chain's CDR3 is CASSLNPYHSYNSPLHF. The CDR3 DNA reads as TGTGCCAGCAGCTTAAACCCCTACCACTCCTATAATTCACCCCTCCACTTT. The chain carries TRBV11-2 and TRBJ1-6; no clear D. Germline CDR1 is SGHAT and CDR2 is FQNNGV. The CDR3 extends over 17 amino acids. V was pared by 2 bases and J by 0 bases, with 11 bases between.